Listed here are 7 T cell receptor beta chains from one sample, sequenced in a study of blood T cell repertoires in COVID-19. Measured with immunoSEQ multiplex PCR; TCRdb has only the in-frame clones, and not every one. The sample consists of 70,000 to 90,000 clones, 70% to 80% of them appearing once. What was sequenced was peripheral blood. These TCRs come from a human donor in a cohort sampled during active COVID-19.

This chain links TRBV7-6 with TRBJ2-5, with D tentatively TRBD2 (5 bases). Germline values: CDR1 SGHVS, CDR2 FNYEAQ. The CDR3 length is 13 residues. V lost 5 bases, J lost 5 bases, and 12 bases lay in between. The CDR3 sequence is CASSPGVRETQYF. CDR3 DNA: TGTGCCAGCAGCCCCGGGGTTCGGGAGACCCAGTACTTC.

The genes are TRBV5-4 and TRBJ2-1; 10 positions match TRBD2. The CDR3 length is 18 residues. In germline, CDR1 is SGHNT, CDR2 YYREEE (reference sequence). V gave up 3 bases and J gave up 3 bases; unmatched junction bases: 12. The CDR3 is CASSSRGSGRRDYNEQFF. The CDR3 bases are TGTGCCAGCAGCTCACGGGGTAGCGGGAGGAGGGACTACAATGAGCAGTTCTTC.

The V and J genes are TRBV19 and TRBJ2-4; 8 nucleotides line up with TRBD2. The trim removed 3 bases at V and 5 bases at J, leaving 3 bases unmatched. The CDR3 contains 14 residues. CDR1 is LNHDA, CDR2 SQIVND, per germline (reference sequence). The CDR3 loop is CASSIGREENIQYF. The CDR3 DNA sequence: TGTGCCAGTAGTATTGGGCGGGAGGAAAACATTCAGTACTTC.

This chain links TRBV13 with TRBJ2-7; 12 bases agree with TRBD2. Germline V lookup: CDR1 PRHDT, CDR2 FYEKMQ (reference sequence). CDR3 length equals 15 residues. V shed 5 bases, J shed 4 bases, and the junction held 6 bases outside the gene matches. The CDR3 is CASSTGLAGPYEQYF. CDR3 DNA: TGTGCCAGCAGCACAGGACTAGCGGGACCTTACGAGCAGTACTTC.

CDR3 sequence: CAIKSGGGLGETQYF. In DNA form, the CDR3 reads TGTGCCATCAAGTCGGGCGGGGGCTTGGGGGAGACCCAGTACTTC. The chain combines TRBV10-3 with TRBJ2-5; a possible D gene is TRBD2 (7 bases). The germline V gene encodes CDR1 ENHRY and CDR2 SYGVKD. With 7 bases removed from V and 5 bases from J, the gap between germline ends came to 20 bases. The CDR3 is 15 amino acids.

This clone was found many times. The rearrangement joins TRBV28 to TRBJ1-4; D not resolved. There are 15 residues in the CDR3. CDR1 and CDR2 (germline): MDHEN, SYDVKM. Trimming cost V 6 bases and J 0 bases, with 11 bases left between them. The CDR3 loop is CASRQEEATNEKLFF. The CDR3 nucleotides are TGTGCCAGCAGGCAAGAAGAGGCAACTAATGAAAAACTGTTTTTT.

This rearrangement joins TRBV28 to TRBJ1-2, with no clear D. The V gene lost 5 bases and the J gene lost 3 bases, with 4 bases spanning the gap. The germline V gene has CDR1 MDHEN and CDR2 SYDVKM. This CDR3 comprises 11 residues. The CDR3 loop is CASSRHYGYTF. In DNA form, the CDR3 reads TGTGCCAGCAGTCGTCACTATGGCTACACCTTC.